Listed here are 11 T cell receptor beta chains from one sample, sequenced in a study of cytomegalovirus exposure and HLA in healthy donors. Primers included in the PCR were 60 Vbeta and 13 Jbeta primers. Profiling relied on immunoSEQ multiplex PCR, and the TCRdb table lists in-frame clones only, not all of them. The sample consists of around 80,000 clones, more than 50% of them appearing once. The sequenced sample was PBMCs. The origin of the receptors is a male donor in good health and CMV-seropositive.

CDR3 coding DNA: TGCGCCAGCAGCTTGCAGGGTAGCACCTTC. This sequence encodes CASSLQGSTF. J is TRBJ1-2 and V is TRBV5-1; weak D call: TRBD1 (5 bases). The V gene lost 1 base and the J gene lost 13 bases, with 8 bases spanning the gap. Per the germline V gene, CDR1 is SGHRS and CDR2 is YFSETQ. The CDR3 sequence is 10 residues long.

Concerning this clone: This sample includes further DNA sequences coding for the same CDR3. The chain carries TRBV13 and TRBJ1-2; 9 bases match TRBD1. This CDR3 is built from 14 residues. Germline-derived CDR1 and CDR2 are PRHDT and FYEKMQ (reference sequence). Losses at the gene ends were 0 bases for V and 4 bases for J; bases not matched to a gene: 0. The CDR3 DNA reads as TGTGCCAGCAGCTTAGGGACAGGGGGCTATGGCTACACCTTC. This codes for CASSLGTGGYGYTF.

Only one count was recorded for this clone. J is TRBJ2-5 and V is TRBV13; 11 positions agree with TRBD2. With the DNA end fitting TRBJ2-7 better, the J assignment may be wrong. Germline V gene sequence: CDR1 PRHDT, CDR2 FYEKMQ (reference sequence). The CDR3 has 15 amino acids. CDR3 nucleotide sequence: TGTGCCAGCAGCTTTCGACTAGCGGGGCACTACGAGCAGTACTTC. This encodes CASSFRLAGHYEQYF.

The CDR3, as DNA: TGTGCCAGCAGTCCCTGGGGCGGGAGCAGGACAGATACGCAGTATTTT. This encodes CASSPWGGSRTDTQYF. The rearrangement links TRBV27 to TRBJ2-3; 7 bases agree with TRBD2. The CDR3 has 16 amino acids. Trimming removed 5 bases from V and 3 bases from J; junction bases left unmatched: 11. From germline, CDR1 is MNHEY and CDR2 SMNVEV (reference sequence).

The V gene is TRBV28, the J gene TRBJ2-1; 9 positions agree with TRBD2. CDR3 length: 16 amino acids. V lost 4 bases, J lost 7 bases, and 11 bases stayed unmatched. Looked up from germline, CDR1 is MDHEN and CDR2 is SYDVKM. This chain's CDR3 is CASSYSVSGGSNEQFF. CDR3 sequence (DNA): TGTGCCAGCAGTTACTCGGTGAGCGGGGGGTCGAATGAGCAGTTCTTC.

The table lists this clone with a few counts. This chain links TRBV6-1 with TRBJ2-1; 7 nucleotides agree with TRBD2. This CDR3 spans 15 amino acids. The V segment lost 1 base and the J segment 6 bases; nucleotides outside the gene matches: 6. Germline CDR1 MNHNS, CDR2 SASEGT. CDR3 bases: TGTGCCAGCAGTGAAGGTAGCGGGTCATTCAATGAGCAGTTCTTC. Its protein is CASSEGSGSFNEQFF.

The chain is built from TRBV10-1 and TRBJ1-5; no reliable D call. Trimming took 4 bases from V and 5 from J, leaving 12 bases between them. CDR1 and CDR2 (germline): WNHNN, SYGVQD (reference sequence). The CDR3 has 14 amino acids. CDR3 nucleotide sequence: TGCGCCAGCAGTGGGAGTGACCCCTATCAGCCCCAGCATTTT. This gives the protein CASSGSDPYQPQHF.

This clone has more than one count but fewer than ten. The chain uses TRBV2 and TRBJ1-2; D may be TRBD1 (6 bases). The CDR3 runs to 12 residues. CDR1 is SNHLY and CDR2 is FYNNEI in the germline V gene. V lost 8 bases and J 4 bases, leaving 11 bases between the germline ends. The CDR3 DNA reads TGTGCCAGCGCGACAGGAGGCTATGGCTACACCTTC. Translating it yields CASATGGYGYTF.

The chain employs TRBV7-9 and TRBJ2-7, with 7 bases aligning to TRBD1. Germline CDR1 SEHNR, CDR2 FQNEAQ (reference sequence). The trim removed 5 bases at V and 3 bases at J, leaving 4 bases unmatched. This CDR3 contains 13 residues. CDR3 coding DNA: TGTGCCAGCAGCCCCGGGACAGACTACGAGCAGTACTTC. This translates into CASSPGTDYEQYF.

V gene TRBV2 combines with J gene TRBJ2-5; 7 bases align to TRBD1. The CDR3 covers 20 residues. Germline V gene data show CDR1 as SNHLY and CDR2 as FYNNEI. Trimming cost V 0 bases and J 4 bases; bases outside gene matches: 20. This CDR3 is CASSEAQPHHRGGARETQYF. The CDR3 DNA is TGTGCCAGCAGTGAAGCCCAACCCCACCACAGAGGGGGCGCCCGAGAGACCCAGTACTTC.

This chain links TRBV27 with TRBJ2-2; TRBD2 matches at 7 bases. The germline V gene has CDR1 MNHEY and CDR2 SMNVEV (reference sequence). There are 16 residues in the CDR3. V lost 3 bases and J lost 1; bases outside the gene matches: 5. CDR3 DNA sequence: TGTGCCAGCAGTTTTGGGCTAGCGGTGAACACCGGGGAGCTGTTTTTT. This gives the protein CASSFGLAVNTGELFF.